This TCR beta chain was observed in a study of radiotherapy plus CTLA-4 blockade in lung cancer. Background on the study: Among all patients, approximately 17% showed objective responses, while roughly 31% had disease control.

Trimming left V 6 bases short and J 0 bases short, with 13 bases between. CDR1 is WNHNN and CDR2 is SYGVQD in the germline V gene (reference sequence). The CDR3 loop spans 15 amino acids. With ipilimumab providing CTLA-4 blockade, focal radiation was administered to patients who had chemo-refractory metastatic non-small-cell lung cancer. Whole-study results and caveats: Clones derived from tumor TCRs expanded in blood after radiotherapy plus ipilimumab. Early clone dynamics of blood T cells, plus interferon-beta, reportedly predicted response best.

In regard to this clone: Its matching antigen is unknown.

Libraries were prepared by immunoSEQ multiplex PCR; TCRdb keeps only in-frame clonotypes and omits some of them. This table has about 24,000 clones, 71% appearing once. Specimen: peripheral blood, collected from a patient treated with radiotherapy plus ipilimumab. The receptor's source is a human donor with non-small cell lung cancer whose response to radiotherapy plus ipilimumab could not be evaluated. The rearrangement joins TRBV10-1 to TRBJ2-3, with a tentative D call TRBD1 (6 bases). CDR3 nucleotides: TGCGCCAGCAGCCTCCAGGGGATAAGCACAGATACGCAGTATTTT. It specifies CASSLQGISTDTQYF.